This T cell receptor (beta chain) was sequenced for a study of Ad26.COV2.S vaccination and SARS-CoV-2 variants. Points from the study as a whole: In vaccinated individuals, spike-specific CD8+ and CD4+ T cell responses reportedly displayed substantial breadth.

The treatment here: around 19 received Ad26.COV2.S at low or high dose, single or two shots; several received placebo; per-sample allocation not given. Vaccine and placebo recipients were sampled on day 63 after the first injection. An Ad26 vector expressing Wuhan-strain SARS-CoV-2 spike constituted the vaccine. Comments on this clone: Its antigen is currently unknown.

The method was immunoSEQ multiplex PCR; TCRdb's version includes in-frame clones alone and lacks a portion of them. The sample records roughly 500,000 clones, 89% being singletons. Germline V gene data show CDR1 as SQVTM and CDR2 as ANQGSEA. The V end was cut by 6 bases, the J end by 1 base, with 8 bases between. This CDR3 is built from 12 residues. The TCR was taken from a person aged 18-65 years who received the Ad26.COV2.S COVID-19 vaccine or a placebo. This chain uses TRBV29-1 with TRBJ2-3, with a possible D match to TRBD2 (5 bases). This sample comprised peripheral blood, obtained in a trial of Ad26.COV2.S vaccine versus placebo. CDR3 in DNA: TGCAGCGTGAATAGCGGCACAGATACGCAGTATTTT. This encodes CSVNSGTDTQYF.